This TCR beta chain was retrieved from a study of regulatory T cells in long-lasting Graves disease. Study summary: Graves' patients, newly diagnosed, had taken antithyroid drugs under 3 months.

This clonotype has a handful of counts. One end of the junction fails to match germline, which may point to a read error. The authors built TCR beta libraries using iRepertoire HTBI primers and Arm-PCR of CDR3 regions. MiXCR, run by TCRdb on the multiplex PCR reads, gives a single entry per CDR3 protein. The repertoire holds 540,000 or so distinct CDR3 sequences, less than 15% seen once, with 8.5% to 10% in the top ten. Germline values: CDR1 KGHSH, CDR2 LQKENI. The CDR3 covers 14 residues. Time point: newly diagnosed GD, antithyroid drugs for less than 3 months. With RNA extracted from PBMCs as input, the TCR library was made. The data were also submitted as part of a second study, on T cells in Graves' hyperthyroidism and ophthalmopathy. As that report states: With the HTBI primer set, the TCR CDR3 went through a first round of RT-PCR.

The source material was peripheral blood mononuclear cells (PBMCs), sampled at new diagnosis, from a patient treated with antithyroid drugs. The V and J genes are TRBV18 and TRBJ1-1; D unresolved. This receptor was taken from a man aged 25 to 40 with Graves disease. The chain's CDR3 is CTSSERVENTEAFF. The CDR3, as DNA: TGTACCAGCTCAGAGAGGGTGGAGAACACTGAAGCTTTCTTT.